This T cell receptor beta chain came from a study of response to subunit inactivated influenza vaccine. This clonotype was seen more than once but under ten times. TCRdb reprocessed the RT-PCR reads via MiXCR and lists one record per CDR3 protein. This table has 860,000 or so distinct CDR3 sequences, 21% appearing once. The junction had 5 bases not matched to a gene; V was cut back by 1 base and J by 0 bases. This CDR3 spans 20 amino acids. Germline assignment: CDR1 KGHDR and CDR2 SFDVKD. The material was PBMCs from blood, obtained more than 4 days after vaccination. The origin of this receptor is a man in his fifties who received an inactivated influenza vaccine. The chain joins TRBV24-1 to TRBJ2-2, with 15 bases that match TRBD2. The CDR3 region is CATSDLSGLAGGSNTGELFF. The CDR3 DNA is TGTGCCACCAGTGATTTATCGGGACTAGCGGGAGGTTCGAACACCGGGGAGCTGTTTTTT.